This T cell receptor (beta chain) emerged from a study of T-cell reconstitution after alpha-beta-depleted transplantation in children. Unique molecular identifiers tagged the TCRbeta library. MiXCR, applied by TCRdb to the PCR reads, yields one record per CDR3 protein. The repertoire holds a few hundred thousand distinct CDR3 sequences, with roughly 20% as singletons. Per germline, CDR1 MDHEN and CDR2 SYDVKM. Trimming took 3 bases from V and 9 from J, leaving 6 bases between them. This CDR3 is built from 11 residues. The chain is built from TRBV28 and TRBJ1-3; D is ambiguous. This sequence was found in a human donor who donated a stem cell graft to a child with acute myeloid leukemia. Sequencing was performed on PBMCs from the stem cell graft donor, taken from the stem cell graft. CDR3 sequence reads: CASSFGVTIYF. CDR3 sequence (DNA): TGTGCCAGCAGTTTCGGGGTCACCATATATTTT.